This T cell receptor (beta chain) came from a study of T cells in Graves' hyperthyroidism and ophthalmopathy. Study information: Sampling of peripheral blood happened at initial diagnosis, prior to any treatment.

General study results and limits: Blood also held most thyroid clonotypes expanded beyond 0.001.

TCR beta CDR3 regions were amplified from RNA transcripts. Carried out on the TCR CDR3, a first-round RT-PCR used the HTBI primer set. One entry per CDR3 protein, called by TCRdb with MiXCR from the multiplex PCR reads. The table includes roughly 720,000 distinct CDR3 sequences, 17% detected once. With respect to this clonotype: Its antigen is not known.

V gave up 1 base and J gave up 8 bases, with 14 bases separating them. Germline loops: CDR1 MNHNS, CDR2 SASEGT. CDR3 length: 15 residues. Each diagnosis was grounded in clinical symptoms, serum thyroxine and TRAb, thyroid ultrasound, and orbital computed tomography. This sample holds PBMCs from roughly 10 ml fresh peripheral blood. The sequence derives from a man aged 45-60 years with Graves' hyperthyroidism. V and J are TRBV6-1 and TRBJ1-4, with D maybe TRBD1 (5 bases). The sample taken for sequencing was blood. CDR3 bases: TGTGCCAGCAGTGAAGTGGGGGGGGAACGGGAAAAACTGTTTTTT. Protein: CASSEVGGEREKLFF.